This TCR beta chain was identified during a study of beta chain features in type 1 diabetes. For this clone: No antigen is known for it.

Trimming shortened V by 3 bases and J by 7 bases, and 9 bases separated the two germline ends. CDR1 and CDR2 from the germline V gene are GTSNPN and SVGIG (reference sequence). The CDR3 runs to 11 residues. Expressed TCRB transcripts were sequenced, since all the RNA that had been isolated was reverse transcribed. Naive, central memory and regulatory T cell samples yielded about 3.9 million reads on average. Produced via immunoSEQ multiplex PCR; TCRdb's table is partial and in-frame only. The table lists 350,000 to 450,000 clones, around 12% of them singletons, with around 0.0099% in the top ten. Findings and limits, study-wide: Type 1 diabetes patients showed a moderate but significant shortening of TCRB CDR3s in all four CD4+ subsets. Among type 1 diabetes patients, VDJ junctions had fewer insertions and more deletions.

The rearrangement joins TRBV30 to TRBJ1-2, with D uncertain. Source material: naive CD4+ T cells from blood. The TCR sequence derives from a woman between 18 and 30 years old with type 1 diabetes. The CDR3 loop reads CAWRLGGGYTF. In nucleotides, the CDR3 is TGTGCCTGGAGACTTGGCGGTGGCTACACCTTC.